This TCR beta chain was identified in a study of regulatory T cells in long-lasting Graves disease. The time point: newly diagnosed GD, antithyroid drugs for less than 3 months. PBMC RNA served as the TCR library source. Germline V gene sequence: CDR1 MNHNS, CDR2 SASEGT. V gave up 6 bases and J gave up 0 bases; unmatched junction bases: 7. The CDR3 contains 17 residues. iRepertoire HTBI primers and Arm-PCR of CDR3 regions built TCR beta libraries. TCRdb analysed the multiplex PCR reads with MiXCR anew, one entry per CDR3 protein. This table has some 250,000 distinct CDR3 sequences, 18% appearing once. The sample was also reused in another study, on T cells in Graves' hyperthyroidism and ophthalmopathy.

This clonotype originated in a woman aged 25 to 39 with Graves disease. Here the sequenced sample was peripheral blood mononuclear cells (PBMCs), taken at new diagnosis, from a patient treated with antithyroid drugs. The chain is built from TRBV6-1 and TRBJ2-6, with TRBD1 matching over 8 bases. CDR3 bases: TGTGCCAGCAGCCTGACAGGGGCCAACTCTGGGGCCAACGTCCTGACTTTC. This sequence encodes CASSLTGANSGANVLTF.